Following are 22 T cell receptor beta chains from one sample sequenced in a study of OX40 agonist ivuxolimab in advanced cancers. Profiling relied on immunoSEQ multiplex PCR, and the TCRdb table lists in-frame clones only, not all of them. The sample gives about 31,000 clones, approximately 90% of which show up once; approximately 26% is in the top ten. Sequencing used CD4+ or CD8+ T cells sorted from blood, obtained in a trial of the OX40 agonist ivuxolimab. The origin of the receptors is an adult with an advanced solid tumor such as melanoma, head and neck, liver or kidney cancer.

The chain is built from TRBV7-3 and TRBJ2-1; D unresolved. Trimming took 3 bases from V and 7 from J, leaving 10 bases between them. There are 13 residues in the CDR3. Germline V gene data show CDR1 as SGHTA and CDR2 as FQGTGA. The CDR3 sequence is CASSFEGLNEQFF. The CDR3 region has the DNA TGTGCCAGCAGCTTCGAAGGGTTGAATGAGCAGTTCTTC.

The V call is TRBV7-2, the J call TRBJ2-2; a possible D gene is TRBD2 (6 bases). Germline CDR1 SGHTA, CDR2 FQGNSA. Trimming pared 3 bases from V and 5 bases from J, leaving 10 bases between. CDR3 length: 14 amino acids. The CDR3 coding sequence is TGTGCCAGCAGCTTTGGGACTGGAACCGGGGAGCTGTTTTTT. Protein: CASSFGTGTGELFF.

Only a few counts were recorded for this clone. V is TRBV2 and J is TRBJ2-7; TRBD2 matches at 11 bases. This CDR3 is built from 16 residues. V shed 7 bases and J 2 bases; nucleotides not matched to a gene: 10. Germline V gene sequence: CDR1 SNHLY, CDR2 FYNNEI. The CDR3 loop reads CASTPLAGGVAYEQYF. The CDR3 nucleotides are TGTGCCAGCACCCCCCTAGCGGGAGGAGTGGCCTACGAGCAGTACTTC. Drawing the rest from reference TRBV2 and TRBJ2-7, the complete variable domain is EPEVTQTPSHQVTQMGQEVILRCVPISNHLYFYWYRQILGQKVEFLVSFYNNEISEKSEIFDDQFSVERPDGSNFTLKIRSTKLEDSAMYFCASTPLAGGVAYEQYFGPGTRLTVT.

The rearrangement links TRBV5-1 to TRBJ2-5; D is unclear. The CDR3 length is 17 residues. V lost 5 bases, J lost 1 base, and 21 bases lay in between. Germline V gene data show CDR1 as SGHRS and CDR2 as YFSETQ. The CDR3, as DNA: TGCGCCAGCAGTCTGGGATGGGCAGGCACCTCCCAAGAGACCCAGTACTTC. Amino acid sequence: CASSLGWAGTSQETQYF.

Here the CDR3 reads CASLKKNEETQYF. CDR3 sequence (DNA): TGTGCCTCGCTGAAAAAGAACGAGGAGACCCAGTACTTC. The J gene is TRBJ2-5, the V gene TRBV2, with D unresolved. The CDR3 sequence is 13 residues long. Germline CDR1 SNHLY, CDR2 FYNNEI. The V and J ends lost 11 bases and 5 bases respectively, with 18 bases between them.

The genes are TRBV14 and TRBJ1-1; a possible D gene is TRBD1 (5 bases). Trimming took off 0 bases at V and 1 base at J, with 9 bases between the two ends. Germline V CDR1 and CDR2: SGHDN, FVKESK. The CDR3 has 15 residues. The CDR3 DNA reads TGTGCCAGCAGCCAAGAATCAGGGCCGAACACTGAAGCTTTCTTT. This encodes CASSQESGPNTEAFF.

This clone appeared once. This sequence joins TRBV27 and TRBJ2-2; tentatively, D is TRBD1 (5 bases). The germline V and J ends were trimmed by 5 bases and 2 bases, with 12 bases remaining between them. The CDR3 contains 15 residues. The germline V gene has CDR1 MNHEY and CDR2 SMNVEV (reference sequence). CDR3 DNA sequence: TGTGCCAGCAGTAAAAGGCAGGGTAACACCGGGGAGCTGTTTTTT. It translates to CASSKRQGNTGELFF.

The genes are TRBV11-2 and TRBJ2-1; 8 bases fit TRBD2. In germline, CDR1 is SGHAT, CDR2 FQNNGV. The CDR3 covers 15 residues. V gave up 0 bases and J gave up 7 bases; unmatched junction bases: 5. The CDR3 reads CASSLERGVLNEQFF. Written as DNA, the CDR3 is TGTGCCAGCAGCTTAGAGCGGGGGGTCTTGAATGAGCAGTTCTTC.

The chain carries TRBV30 and TRBJ1-1, with D possibly matching TRBD1 (5 bases). The length of the CDR3 is 19 residues. V was pared by 1 base and J by 0 bases, with 24 bases between. Germline CDR1 and CDR2: GTSNPN and SVGIG (reference sequence). The CDR3 spells CAWSEGYDFNGLVNTEAFF. CDR3 DNA sequence: TGTGCCTGGAGTGAGGGGTATGATTTCAACGGGCTTGTGAACACTGAAGCTTTCTTT.

J is TRBJ1-1 and V is TRBV19, with D unclear. V was cut by 2 bases and J by 5 bases, with 9 bases left in between. The CDR3 runs to 13 residues. In germline, CDR1 is LNHDA, CDR2 SQIVND (reference sequence). The CDR3 sequence: CASSIRADTEAFF. The CDR3 DNA follows: TGTGCCAGTAGTATAAGGGCAGATACTGAAGCTTTCTTT.

The rearrangement joins TRBV5-1 to TRBJ2-1, with 12 bases fitting TRBD2. CDR1 is SGHRS, CDR2 YFSETQ, per germline. With V trimmed by 4 bases and J by 6 bases, 14 bases remained unmatched. This CDR3 spans 18 amino acids. CDR3 amino acids: CASSGPTSGRGWSNEQFF. The CDR3 nucleotides read TGCGCCAGCAGCGGTCCGACTAGCGGGAGAGGATGGTCCAATGAGCAGTTCTTC.

This chain joins TRBV4-2 and TRBJ1-3, with a possible D match to TRBD1 (5 bases). The V gene's germline CDR1 is LGHNA and CDR2 YNFKEQ. This CDR3 has 15 amino acids. Trimming removed 2 bases from V and 0 bases from J, with 8 bases in between. The CDR3 protein is CASSQNRLSGNTIYF. The CDR3 DNA reads TGTGCCAGCAGCCAAAACAGGCTCTCTGGAAACACCATATATTTT.

J is TRBJ2-2 and V is TRBV7-6, with 7 bases aligning to TRBD2. The trim removed 5 bases at V and 5 bases at J, leaving 5 bases unmatched. Germline loops: CDR1 SGHVS, CDR2 FNYEAQ. The CDR3 has 14 residues. This CDR3 reads CASSPAGGTGELFF. The DNA of the CDR3 is TGTGCCAGCAGCCCCGCCGGGGGGACCGGGGAGCTGTTTTTT.

This chain uses TRBV6-5 with TRBJ1-3; maybe TRBD1 (6 bases). The CDR3 runs to 15 residues. V shed 8 bases and J shed 4 bases, with 18 bases lying between them. CDR1 MNHEY and CDR2 SVGAGI come from the germline V gene. CDR3 coding DNA: TGTGCCAGCCGGACGGGACACTATAGAGGAAACACCATATATTTT. It encodes CASRTGHYRGNTIYF.

This chain uses TRBV18 with TRBJ1-4; tentatively, D is TRBD1 (5 bases). The CDR3 is 14 residues long. Germline values: CDR1 KGHSH, CDR2 LQKENI. The ends were cut back, 2 bases at V and 8 bases at J, with 12 bases in the middle. DNA for the CDR3: TGTGCCAGCTCACCATACCAGGGAGACGAAAAACTGTTTTTT. This encodes CASSPYQGDEKLFF.

This chain joins TRBV19 and TRBJ2-7, with 9 bases fitting TRBD1. With 5 bases clipped from V and 6 bases from J, the junction kept 5 bases outside the gene matches. The CDR3 sequence is 13 residues long. The germline V gene encodes CDR1 LNHDA and CDR2 SQIVND (reference sequence). This chain's CDR3 is CASSLGTGREQYF. CDR3 in DNA: TGTGCCAGTAGTCTTGGGACAGGGCGCGAGCAGTACTTC.

The chain recombines TRBV27 with TRBJ2-1; 9 bases fit TRBD2. This CDR3 spans 16 amino acids. V lost 4 bases and J lost 6; bases outside the gene matches: 10. Germline V gene data show CDR1 as MNHEY and CDR2 as SMNVEV (reference sequence). The CDR3 DNA reads as TGTGCCAGCAGTTCCCCTTTACTAGCGGGTCTCAATGAGCAGTTCTTC. It codes for CASSSPLLAGLNEQFF.

The V call is TRBV11-2, the J call TRBJ2-1; TRBD1 might be the D (6 bases). The germline V gene has CDR1 SGHAT and CDR2 FQNNGV. The CDR3 extends over 16 amino acids. V gave up 1 base and J gave up 2 bases, with 12 bases separating them. CDR3 sequence (DNA): TGTGCCAGCAGCTTAGTTAAAGGGGGACCCTACAATGAGCAGTTCTTC. Amino acid sequence: CASSLVKGGPYNEQFF.

The chain links TRBV19 to TRBJ2-1, with D perhaps matching TRBD1 (7 bases). There are 13 residues in the CDR3. The V gene's germline CDR1 is LNHDA and CDR2 SQIVND (reference sequence). Trimming took 5 bases from V and 4 from J, leaving 9 bases between them. Here the CDR3 DNA reads TGTGCCAGTAGTCCAGGGGGGTACAATGAGCAGTTCTTC. As protein: CASSPGGYNEQFF.

The chain links TRBV19 to TRBJ2-2; 9 nucleotides match TRBD1. Looked up from germline, CDR1 is LNHDA and CDR2 is SQIVND (reference sequence). V shed 6 bases, J shed 4 bases, and the junction held 9 bases outside the gene matches. This CDR3 is 16 amino acids long. In DNA, the CDR3 is TGTGCCAGTAGCTTAGGACAGGGGTTAAGCACCGGGGAGCTGTTTTTT. It codes for CASSLGQGLSTGELFF. Full variable domain (missing parts from reference TRBV19 and TRBJ2-2): DGGITQSPKYLFRKEGQNVTLSCEQNLNHDAMYWYRQDPGQGLRLIYYSQIVNDFQKGDIAEGYSVSREKKESFPLTVTSAQKNPTAFYLCASSLGQGLSTGELFFGEGSRLTVL.

About this clone itself: Its ends do not fully match the called genes, so a read error is possible. Other DNA sequences in this specimen translate into the identical CDR3. This chain uses TRBV7-9 with TRBJ2-3; 7 bases are shared with TRBD1. The CDR3 covers 14 residues. From germline, CDR1 is SEHNR and CDR2 FQNEAQ (reference sequence). CDR3 region: CASSTGTDTDTQYF. The DNA for the CDR3 is TGCGCCAGCAGCACCGGGACAGACACAGATACGCAGTATTTT.

This clone occurred once. This chain links TRBV15 with TRBJ2-1, with 7 bases matching TRBD2. Germline CDR1 reads LNHNV; CDR2 reads YYDKDF (reference sequence). Trimming removed 5 bases from V and 4 bases from J; junction bases left unmatched: 11. This CDR3 is built from 16 residues. CDR3 sequence (DNA): TGTGCCACCAGCTCCGGGACTACCCAAAGATACAATGAGCAGTTCTTC. Protein: CATSSGTTQRYNEQFF.